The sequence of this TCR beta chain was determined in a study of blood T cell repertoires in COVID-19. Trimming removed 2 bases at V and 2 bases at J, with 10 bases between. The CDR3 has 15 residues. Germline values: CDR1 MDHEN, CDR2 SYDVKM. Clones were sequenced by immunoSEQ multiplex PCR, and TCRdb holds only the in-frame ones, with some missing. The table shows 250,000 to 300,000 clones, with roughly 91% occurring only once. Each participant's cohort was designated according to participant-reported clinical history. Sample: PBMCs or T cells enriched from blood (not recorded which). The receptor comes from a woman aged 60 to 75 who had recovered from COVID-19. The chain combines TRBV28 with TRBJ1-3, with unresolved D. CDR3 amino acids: CASSLGAVTGNTIYF. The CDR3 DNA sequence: TGTGCCAGCAGTTTAGGCGCGGTAACTGGAAACACCATATATTTT.